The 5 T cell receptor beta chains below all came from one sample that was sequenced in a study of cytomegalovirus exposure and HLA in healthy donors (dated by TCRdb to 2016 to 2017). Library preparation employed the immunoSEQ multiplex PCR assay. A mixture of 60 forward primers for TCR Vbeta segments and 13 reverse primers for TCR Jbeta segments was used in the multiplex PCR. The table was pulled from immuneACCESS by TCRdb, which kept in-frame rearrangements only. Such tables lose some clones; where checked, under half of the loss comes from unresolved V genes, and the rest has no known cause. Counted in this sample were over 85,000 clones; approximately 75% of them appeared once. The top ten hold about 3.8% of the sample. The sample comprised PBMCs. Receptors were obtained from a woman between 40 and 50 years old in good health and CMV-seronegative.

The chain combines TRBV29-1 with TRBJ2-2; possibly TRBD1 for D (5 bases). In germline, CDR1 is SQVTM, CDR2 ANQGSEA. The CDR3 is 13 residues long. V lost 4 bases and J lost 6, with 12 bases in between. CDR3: CSVGGGAAGELFF. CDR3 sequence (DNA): TGCAGCGTTGGGGGCGGAGCAGCCGGGGAGCTGTTTTTT.

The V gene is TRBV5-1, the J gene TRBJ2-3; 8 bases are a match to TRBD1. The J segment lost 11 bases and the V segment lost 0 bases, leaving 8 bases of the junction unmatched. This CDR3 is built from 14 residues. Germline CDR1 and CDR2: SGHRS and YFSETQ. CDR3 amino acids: CASSLDRQGRGQYF. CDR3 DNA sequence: TGCGCCAGCAGCTTGGACAGACAGGGGCGCGGGCAGTATTTT.

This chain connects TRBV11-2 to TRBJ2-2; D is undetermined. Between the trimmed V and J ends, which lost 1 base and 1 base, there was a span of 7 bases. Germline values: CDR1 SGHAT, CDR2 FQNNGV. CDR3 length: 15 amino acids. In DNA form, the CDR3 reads TGTGCCAGCAGCTTAGGCTTAGTGAACACCGGGGAGCTGTTTTTT. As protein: CASSLGLVNTGELFF.

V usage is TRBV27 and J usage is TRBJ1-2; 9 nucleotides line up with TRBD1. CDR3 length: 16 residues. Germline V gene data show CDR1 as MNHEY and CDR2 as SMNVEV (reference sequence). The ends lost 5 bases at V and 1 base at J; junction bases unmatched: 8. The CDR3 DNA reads TGTGCCAGCAGTGTAGACAGGGGGAGGGGTAACTATGGCTACACCTTC. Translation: CASSVDRGRGNYGYTF.

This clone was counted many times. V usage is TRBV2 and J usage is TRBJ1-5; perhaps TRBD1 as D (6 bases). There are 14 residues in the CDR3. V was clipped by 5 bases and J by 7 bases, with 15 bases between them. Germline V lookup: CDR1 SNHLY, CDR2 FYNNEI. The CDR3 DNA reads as TGTGCCAGCAGTTTTTCCCAAGGGGGACAGCCCCAGCATTTT. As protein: CASSFSQGGQPQHF.